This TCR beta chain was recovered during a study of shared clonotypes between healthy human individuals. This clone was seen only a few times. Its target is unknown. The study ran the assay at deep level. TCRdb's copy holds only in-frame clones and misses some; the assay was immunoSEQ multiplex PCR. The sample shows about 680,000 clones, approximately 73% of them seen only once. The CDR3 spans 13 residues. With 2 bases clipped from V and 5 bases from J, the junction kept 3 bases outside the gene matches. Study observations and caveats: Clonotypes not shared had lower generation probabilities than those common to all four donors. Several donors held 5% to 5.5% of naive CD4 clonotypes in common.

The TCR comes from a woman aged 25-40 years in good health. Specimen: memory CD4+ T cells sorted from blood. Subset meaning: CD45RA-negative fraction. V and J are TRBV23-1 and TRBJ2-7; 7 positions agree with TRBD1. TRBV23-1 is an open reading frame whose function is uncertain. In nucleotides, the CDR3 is TGCGCCAGCAGTCAAAAGGGGGCGGACGAGCAGTACTTC. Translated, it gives CASSQKGADEQYF.